This T cell receptor beta chain is from a study of blood T cell repertoires in COVID-19 (dated by TCRdb to 2018 to 2021). Regarding the study in general: Samples from collaborators originated in the United States, Italy and Spain and spanned both the acute and convalescent phases of COVID-19. The prospective study material was composed of cDNA or gDNA derived from T cells, B-cell-depleted T cells, or PBMCs. Subjects who had been exposed to COVID-19, were actively infected with it, or had recovered from it provided the deeply sampled blood TCRbeta repertoires that made up the dataset. The repertoires were made available in a free public database intended to serve as a resource for research on the immune response to SARS-CoV-2. Samples came from the ongoing ImmuneRACE study (first 160 participants) plus 1,254 subjects from 6 global collaborators. A de-identified subject ID, COVID-19 status, age in years and sex were almost always included in the sample metadata. Where HLA class I and class II types were available, the types were taken from metadata supplied by the sample provider, not from assay-based typing. Overall results and qualifications from the work: How much clinical and demographic metadata was included differed by source and by participant, and the metadata was provided uncurated.

TCRbeta CDR3 regions were amplified from genomic DNA using the immunoSEQ Assay, a bias-controlled multiplex PCR. The study's processing was this. Nucleated cell counts per sample were estimated from amplification of reference gene primers within the assay. Sequence reads were collapsed and filtered to measure the absolute abundance of every unique TCRbeta CDR3 rearrangement. For each sample, productive Simpson clonality was calculated as the square root of Simpson's diversity index across productive rearrangements. As stored in TCRdb, this immuneACCESS dataset retains in-frame rearrangements with V and J assigned. A fraction of the clones does not appear; measured against another copy, unresolved V genes explain less than half of the discrepancy, and the remainder lacks a known reason. From that table come the V and J calls and clone size; the DNA was used to work out D and trimming. In all, the sample holds about 440,000 clones, and 85% to 90% of those were seen once. Approximately 4.3% of the sample is held by the ten biggest clonotypes.

The table lists this clone with a count of one. Its antigen is still unknown. No base qualities exist here, and no much larger clone lies one base off it. Spanning cysteine to phenylalanine, the CDR3 consists of 13 amino acids. Of all the DNA, just the CDR3 is kept, 39 bases in frame from base 1. The germline V gene (reference sequence) gives CDR1 as MNHEY and CDR2 as SMNVEV. After removal of 6 bases from V and 1 base from J, the junction retains 1 base not matched to a gene. Each collaborating institution followed its own protocols to collect whole blood in K2EDTA tubes. For TCRbeta analysis, collaborators shipped samples in one of three forms: frozen whole blood, isolated PBMCs, or DNA extracted from either of those sample types.

The chain is made from TRBV27 and TRBJ1-1; 8 central nucleotides agree with TRBD1. The TCR originated in a woman in her 30s with acute or convalescent COVID-19. The specimen sequenced was peripheral blood. The CDR3 region has the sequence CASRGTGNTEAFF. The sequenced DNA: TGTGCCAGCAGGGGGACAGGGAACACTGAAGCTTTCTTT.